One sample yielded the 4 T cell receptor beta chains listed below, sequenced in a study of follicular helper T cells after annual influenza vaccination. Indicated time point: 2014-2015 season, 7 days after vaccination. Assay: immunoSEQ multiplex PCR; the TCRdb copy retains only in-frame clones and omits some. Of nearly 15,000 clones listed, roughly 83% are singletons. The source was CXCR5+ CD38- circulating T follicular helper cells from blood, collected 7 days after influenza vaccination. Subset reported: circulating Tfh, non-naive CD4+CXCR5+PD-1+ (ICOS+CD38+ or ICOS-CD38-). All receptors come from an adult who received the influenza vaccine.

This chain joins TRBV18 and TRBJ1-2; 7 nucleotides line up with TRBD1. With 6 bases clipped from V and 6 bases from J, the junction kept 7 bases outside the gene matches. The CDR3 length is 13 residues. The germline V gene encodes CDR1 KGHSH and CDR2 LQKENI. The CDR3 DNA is TGTGCCAGCTCTTCCTTAACAGGGGATGGCTACACCTTC. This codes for CASSSLTGDGYTF. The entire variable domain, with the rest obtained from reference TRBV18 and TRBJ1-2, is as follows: NAGVMQNPRHLVRRRGQEARLRCSPMKGHSHVYWYRQLPEEGLKFMVYLQKENIIDESGMPKERFSAEFPKEGPSILRIQQVVRGDSAAYFCASSSLTGDGYTFGSGTRLTVV.

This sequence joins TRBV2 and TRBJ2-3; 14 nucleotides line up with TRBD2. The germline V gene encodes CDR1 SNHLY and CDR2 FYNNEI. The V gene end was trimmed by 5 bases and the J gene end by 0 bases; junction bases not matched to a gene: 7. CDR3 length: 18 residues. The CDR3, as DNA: TGTGCCAGCAGTCGGACTAGCGGGGGGCACACTAGCACAGATACGCAGTATTTT. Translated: CASSRTSGGHTSTDTQYF. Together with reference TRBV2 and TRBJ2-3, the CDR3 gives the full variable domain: EPEVTQTPSHQVTQMGQEVILRCVPISNHLYFYWYRQILGQKVEFLVSFYNNEISEKSEIFDDQFSVERPDGSNFTLKIRSTKLEDSAMYFCASSRTSGGHTSTDTQYFGPGTRLTVL.

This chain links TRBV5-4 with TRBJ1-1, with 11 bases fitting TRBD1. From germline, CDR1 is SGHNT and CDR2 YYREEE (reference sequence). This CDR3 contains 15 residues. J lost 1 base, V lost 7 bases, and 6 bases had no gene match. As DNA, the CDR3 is TGTGCCAGCCAACGGACAGGGGGCAGGAACACTGAAGCTTTCTTT. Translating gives CASQRTGGRNTEAFF.

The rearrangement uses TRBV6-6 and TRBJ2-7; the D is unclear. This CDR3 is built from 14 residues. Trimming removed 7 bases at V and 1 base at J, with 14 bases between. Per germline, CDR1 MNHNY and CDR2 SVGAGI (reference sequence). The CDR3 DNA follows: TGTGCCAGCACAAAATCCGGGTTGTCCTACGAGCAGTACTTC. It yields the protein CASTKSGLSYEQYF.